This T cell receptor (beta chain) is drawn from a study of Ad26.COV2.S vaccination and SARS-CoV-2 variants. Only in-frame clones appear in the TCRdb table, and some are missing; sequencing was by immunoSEQ multiplex PCR. The sample has 440,000 or so clones, about 90% seen once. Noted treatment: around 19 received Ad26.COV2.S at low or high dose, single or two shots; 5 received placebo; per-sample allocation not given. Day 63 after the first vaccine or placebo injection was the time point for sampling. The V gene's germline CDR1 is SGHRS and CDR2 YFSETQ. The CDR3 extends over 12 amino acids. Between the trimmed V and J ends, which lost 4 bases and 4 bases, there was a span of 9 bases. As concerns this clone: This same CDR3 is encoded by further DNA sequences in the sample.

V is TRBV5-1 and J is TRBJ2-7; D ambiguous. The sequences come from peripheral blood, collected in a trial of Ad26.COV2.S vaccine versus placebo. The receptor was derived from a person aged 18-60 years who received the Ad26.COV2.S COVID-19 vaccine or a placebo. CDR3 residues: CASSPEGYEQYF. The CDR3 DNA follows: TGCGCCAGCAGCCCAGAAGGATACGAGCAGTACTTC.